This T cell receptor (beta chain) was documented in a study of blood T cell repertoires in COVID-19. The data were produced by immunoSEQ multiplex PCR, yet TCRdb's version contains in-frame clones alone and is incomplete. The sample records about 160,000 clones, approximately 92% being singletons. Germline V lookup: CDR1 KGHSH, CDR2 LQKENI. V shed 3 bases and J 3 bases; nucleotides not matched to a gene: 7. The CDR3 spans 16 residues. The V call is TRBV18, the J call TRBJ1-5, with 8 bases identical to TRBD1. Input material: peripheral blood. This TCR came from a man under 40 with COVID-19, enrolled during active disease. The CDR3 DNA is TGTGCCAGCTCACCCCGACAGGGGCTAGACAATCAGCCCCAGCATTTT. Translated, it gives CASSPRQGLDNQPQHF.